These 5 T cell receptor beta chains were all obtained from the same sample, sequenced in a study of post-analysis software for immune sequencing data. Study results and limitations: Roughly 5 TRBV segments (TRBV5-6, TRBV5-1 and TRBV20-1 among them) occurred more frequently in patients than in controls.

Unique molecular identifiers were built into the TCR beta cDNA libraries. A single record per CDR3 protein comes from TCRdb applying MiXCR to the PCR reads. The sample yields fewer than 600,000 distinct CDR3 sequences, around 40% seen once. Their antigens are not known. The specimen sequenced was blood. Source of these receptors: a girl aged 10-17 years with multiple sclerosis.

The chain employs TRBV7-8 and TRBJ2-3; D might be TRBD1 or TRBD2, each matching 5 bases. Trimming cost V 0 bases and J 5 bases, with 12 bases left between them. The CDR3 is 15 amino acids. CDR1 and CDR2 (germline): SGHVS, FQNEAQ. The CDR3 bases are TGTGCCAGCAGCTTAGCGGGACCCGCTCGAGATACGCAGTATTTT. Amino acid sequence: CASSLAGPARDTQYF.

This clonotype was detected ten times or more. The J gene is TRBJ2-1, the V gene TRBV5-1; tentatively, D is TRBD1 (5 bases). Trimming shortened V by 3 bases and J by 0 bases, and 10 bases separated the two germline ends. Germline V gene lookup returns CDR1 SGHRS and CDR2 YFSETQ. The CDR3 is 15 amino acids. Written as DNA, the CDR3 is TGCGCCAGCAGCTCACCCAGGGACTCCTACAATGAGCAGTTCTTC. It yields the protein CASSSPRDSYNEQFF.

This chain connects TRBV5-1 to TRBJ2-3, with D maybe TRBD1 (6 bases). The germline V gene encodes CDR1 SGHRS and CDR2 YFSETQ. V was cut by 2 bases and J by 6 bases, with 7 bases left in between. The CDR3 has 12 amino acids. The CDR3 DNA reads as TGCGCCAGCAGCTTTCAGGGGGATACGCAGTATTTT. Its translation is CASSFQGDTQYF.

A single count supports this clonotype. The gene calls are TRBV9 and TRBJ2-1; 9 bases align to TRBD2. The CDR3 runs to 15 residues. In germline, CDR1 is SGDLS, CDR2 YYNGEE. V dropped 3 bases and J dropped 9; count of bases not matched to a gene: 10. The CDR3 is CASSASRPAGGEQFF. CDR3 DNA sequence: TGTGCCAGCAGCGCATCTAGACCAGCGGGAGGTGAGCAGTTCTTC. The full variable domain, its missing parts supplied by reference TRBV9 and TRBJ2-1, is DSGVTQTPKHLITATGQRVTLRCSPRSGDLSVYWYQQSLDQGLQFLIQYYNGEERAKGNILERFSAQQFPDLHSELNLSSLELGDSALYFCASSASRPAGGEQFFGPGTRLTVL.

The rearrangement uses TRBV7-3 and TRBJ1-2; possibly TRBD1 for D (5 bases). Germline CDR1 reads SGHTA; CDR2 reads FQGTGA. The V and J ends lost 5 bases and 4 bases respectively, with 17 bases between them. The CDR3 runs 15 residues. The CDR3: CASSLQGGASYGYTF. CDR3 sequence (DNA): TGTGCCAGCAGCCTCCAGGGAGGGGCTAGCTATGGCTACACCTTC.